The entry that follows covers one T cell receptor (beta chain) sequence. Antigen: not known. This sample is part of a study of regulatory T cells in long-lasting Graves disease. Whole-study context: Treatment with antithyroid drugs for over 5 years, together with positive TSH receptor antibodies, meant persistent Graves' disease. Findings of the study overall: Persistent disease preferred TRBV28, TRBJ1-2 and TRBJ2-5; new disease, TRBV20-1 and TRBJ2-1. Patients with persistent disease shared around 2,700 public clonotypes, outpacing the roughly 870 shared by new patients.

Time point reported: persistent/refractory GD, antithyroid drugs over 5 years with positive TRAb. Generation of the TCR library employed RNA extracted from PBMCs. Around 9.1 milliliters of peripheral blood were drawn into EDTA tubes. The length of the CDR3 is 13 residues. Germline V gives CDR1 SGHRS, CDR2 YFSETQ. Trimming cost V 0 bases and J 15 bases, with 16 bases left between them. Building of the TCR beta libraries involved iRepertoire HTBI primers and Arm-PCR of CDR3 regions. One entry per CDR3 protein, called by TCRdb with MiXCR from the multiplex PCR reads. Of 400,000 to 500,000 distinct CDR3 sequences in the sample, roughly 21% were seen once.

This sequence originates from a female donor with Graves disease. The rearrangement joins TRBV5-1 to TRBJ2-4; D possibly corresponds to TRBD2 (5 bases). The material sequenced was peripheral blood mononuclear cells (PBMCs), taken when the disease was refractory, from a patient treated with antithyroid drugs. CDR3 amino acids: CASSLALWASRYF. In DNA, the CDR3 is TGCGCCAGCAGCTTGGCCTTATGGGCTAGCAGGTACTTC.